The 5 T cell receptor beta chains below were found in one sample sequenced in a study of human thymus T cells. Measured with immunoSEQ multiplex PCR; TCRdb has only the in-frame clones, and not every one. The table has about 60,000 clones, around 94% seen once. Sequencing used blood. All receptors derive from a boy in the first two years of life with a congenital heart defect but otherwise immunologically healthy.

This chain uses TRBV19 with TRBJ1-1; 11 bases line up with TRBD1. The germline V gene encodes CDR1 LNHDA and CDR2 SQIVND (reference sequence). This CDR3 region has 13 residues. The V and J ends lost 3 bases and 6 bases, in that order; junction bases with no gene match: 0. The CDR3 sequence: CASSMGQGAEAFF. The CDR3, as DNA: TGTGCCAGTAGTATGGGACAGGGGGCTGAAGCTTTCTTT.

The chain links TRBV19 to TRBJ1-3, with D unresolved. There are 13 residues in the CDR3. The V and J ends lost 3 bases and 0 bases respectively, with 3 bases between them. CDR1 is LNHDA and CDR2 is SQIVND in the germline V gene (reference sequence). The CDR3 DNA sequence: TGTGCCAGTAGTATCAGCTCTGGAAACACCATATATTTT. Amino acid sequence: CASSISSGNTIYF.

This chain connects TRBV2 to TRBJ2-7; D unresolved. Germline lookup yields CDR1 SNHLY and CDR2 FYNNEI. This CDR3 is built from 11 residues. V shed 4 bases and J shed 3 bases, with 4 bases lying between them. CDR3 loop: CASSGFYEQYF. The CDR3 coding sequence is TGTGCCAGCAGTGGGTTCTACGAGCAGTACTTC.

The chain uses TRBV19 and TRBJ1-1; D may be TRBD1 (5 bases). The germline V gene encodes CDR1 LNHDA and CDR2 SQIVND (reference sequence). V was clipped by 4 bases and J by 5 bases, with 17 bases between them. The CDR3 contains 15 residues. CDR3 protein: CASSTRAAGRTEAFF. The DNA of the CDR3 is TGTGCCAGTAGTACCCGGGCCGCAGGGAGAACTGAAGCTTTCTTT. Together with reference TRBV19 and TRBJ1-1, the CDR3 gives the full variable domain: DGGITQSPKYLFRKEGQNVTLSCEQNLNHDAMYWYRQDPGQGLRLIYYSQIVNDFQKGDIAEGYSVSREKKESFPLTVTSAQKNPTAFYLCASSTRAAGRTEAFFGQGTRLTVV.

The chain employs TRBV5-1 and TRBJ2-2; D is unresolved. The CDR3 loop spans 14 amino acids. Germline assignment: CDR1 SGHRS and CDR2 YFSETQ. V dropped 0 bases and J dropped 7 bases, with 10 bases sitting between them. CDR3 bases: TGCGCCAGCAGCTTGGATTTGATTTACGGGGAGCTGTTTTTT. Protein sequence: CASSLDLIYGELFF.